The text below deals with one T cell receptor (beta chain). Its antigen remains undetermined. The sample holds no much larger clone one base away, and base qualities are not on file. The donors were people with melanoma. Library preparation employed the immunoSEQ multiplex PCR assay. As stored in TCRdb, this immuneACCESS dataset retains in-frame rearrangements with V and J assigned. A fraction of the clones does not appear; measured against another copy, unresolved V genes explain less than half of the discrepancy, and the remainder lacks a known reason. For this sample the table gives roughly 12,000 clones, of which about 70% were detected only once. The ten largest clones capture approximately 10% of the sample. The V and J ends are trimmed by 4 bases and 9 bases, leaving 10 bases between them. The germline V gene (reference sequence) supplies CDR1 SEHNR and CDR2 FQNEAQ. The CDR3 runs 12 amino acids, cysteine and phenylalanine included. Of the read, only the CDR3 DNA is kept; its 36 bases are in frame from base 1.

The data were taken from a study of CD4+ T cells in melanoma (dated by TCRdb to the early 2020s). A note on the overall study: The study examined neoantigen-specific CD4+ T cells in human melanoma.

The paper's findings and limits, for the study overall: Neoantigen-specific CD4+ T cells were reported to be correlated with the function of CD8+ T cells, macrophages and B cells. Neoantigen-specific CD4+ T cells in melanoma were reported to have a range of differentiation states.

The sample consisted of cells from a culture (not recorded whether cultured in vitro). The chain uses TRBV7-9 and TRBJ2-1; the D gene is perhaps TRBD1 or TRBD2, as each covers 5 bases. This clonotype was sampled from a human donor with melanoma. The bases read TGTGCCAGCAGCTCCCGGGGCATTGAGCAGTTCTTC. Translated, it gives CASSSRGIEQFF.